This T cell receptor beta chain was profiled in a study of T cell repertoires in cytomegalovirus infection. V lost 1 base and J 4 bases, leaving 11 bases between the germline ends. The V gene's germline CDR1 is SGHVS and CDR2 FNYEAQ. The CDR3 spans 15 residues. This clonotype showed up many times. Its antigen is currently unknown. TCRdb re-derived calls from the reads in MiXCR, one entry per CDR3 protein. Among some 700,000 distinct CDR3 sequences, around a third were seen once, and the ten largest hold over 15%. Study-wide points: CMV-specific HLA-C-restricted TCR beta clonotypes dominated the ex vivo response.

The chain has TRBV7-6 and TRBJ1-3; D not certain. The TCR originated in a human donor in good health (CMV status not recorded). Some clones in this sample may be carry-over from other donors' samples. Sequenced material: cultured PBMCs, taken from culture after CMV antigen stimulation. The CDR3 is CASSLGFSPGNTIYF. The CDR3 nucleotides are TGTGCCAGCAGCTTAGGTTTCTCTCCGGGAAACACCATATATTTT.